Listed below are T cell receptor beta chains from one sample, sequenced in a study of blood T cell repertoires in COVID-19. Data came from immunoSEQ multiplex PCR; TCRdb stores just in-frame clones and leaves some out. Of more than 95,000 clones in the sample, roughly four fifths were seen once. Sequencing was performed on peripheral blood. The receptors shown here come from a woman between 45 and 65 years old with acute or convalescent COVID-19. The CDR3 runs from the conserved cysteine through the conserved F or W. A D gene is named only where the DNA matches it firmly. Size values are once, few and many counts, or a class for expanded clones, and some rows have none.

v_call	clone_size	j_call	d_call	cdr3_nt	cdr3_aa
TRBV11-2	.	TRBJ2-5	.	TGTGCCAGCAGCTTAATAACAGGAGTCTTAGAGACCCAGTACTTC	CASSLITGVLETQYF
TRBV6-5	.	TRBJ2-7	TRBD2	TGTGCCAGCAGTTACCAGCGGGGCAGCTCCTACGAGCAGTACTTC	CASSYQRGSSYEQYF
TRBV7-6	.	TRBJ2-7	.	TGTGCCAGCAGCTTAGGGTTGCGGGGGCCCCCCTACGAGCAGTACTTC	CASSLGLRGPPYEQYF
TRBV9	.	TRBJ1-2	TRBD1	TGTGCCAGCAGCGTAGGAGACAGGGCTGGCTACACCTTC	CASSVGDRAGYTF
TRBV18	once	TRBJ2-1	TRBD2	TGTGCCAGCTCATCTACTAGCGGGACCTACAATGAGCAGTTCTTC	CASSSTSGTYNEQFF
TRBV4-1	.	TRBJ2-7	TRBD1	TGCGCCAGCAGCCAAACGACAGGGGAATACGAGCAGTACTTC	CASSQTTGEYEQYF
TRBV19	.	TRBJ2-5	TRBD2	TGTGCCAGTAGTATTCCAGGACTAGCGGGAGGGCCTGGGACCCAGTACTTC	CASSIPGLAGGPGTQYF
TRBV2	.	TRBJ2-3	TRBD2	TGTGCCAGCAGTGGGGTTAGCGGGGTCACAGATACGCAGTATTTT	CASSGVSGVTDTQYF
TRBV15	.	TRBJ2-3	TRBD1	TGTGCCACCAGCCCCGGGCGACAGGGAGTGGGCGATACGCAGTATTTT	CATSPGRQGVGDTQYF
TRBV3-1/TRBV3-2	.	TRBJ1-6	.	TGTGCCAGCAGCCATAAGAAAAGTACGGGAGTTTATAATTCACCCCTCCACTTT	CASSHKKSTGVYNSPLHF
TRBV19	.	TRBJ1-5	TRBD1	TGTGCCAGTAGTCCCCTCGACAGGGGAGGGGGTTATAGCAATCAGCCCCAGCATTTT	CASSPLDRGGGYSNQPQHF
TRBV25-1	once	TRBJ1-3	.	TGTGCCAGCAGTGACTCGGGCAGGGCGGTTGGAAACACCATATATTTT	CASSDSGRAVGNTIYF
TRBV18	.	TRBJ1-1	.	TGTGCCAGCTCACCACAAGCCCTCACTGAAGCTTTCTTT	CASSPQALTEAFF
TRBV12-5	.	TRBJ1-6	.	TGTGCTAGTGGTTTCGGGAGGGGAAGTTCACCCCTCCACTTT	CASGFGRGSSPLHF
TRBV28	once	TRBJ2-1	TRBD2	TGTGCCAGCAGTATTTCAGCGGGGGCCTACAATGAGCAGTTCTTC	CASSISAGAYNEQFF
TRBV28	.	TRBJ2-1	TRBD2	TGTGCCATTACGGGACTAGCGGGAGTCAATGAGCAGTTCTTC	CAITGLAGVNEQFF
TRBV19	.	TRBJ2-7	TRBD1	TGTGCCAGTAGCCGGACAGGCCCCTACGAGCAGTACTTC	CASSRTGPYEQYF
TRBV19	.	TRBJ1-2	TRBD1	TGTGCCAGTAGGGCCGGACAGGGCTGGGACTATGGCTACACCTTC	CASRAGQGWDYGYTF
TRBV10-1	.	TRBJ2-7	TRBD1	TGCGCCAGGCCCCCCGGGACAGTCCAATACGAGCAGTACTTC	CARPPGTVQYEQYF
TRBV5-5	.	TRBJ2-4	TRBD1	TGTGCCAGCAGCCGACAGGGTGACATTCAGTACTTC	CASSRQGDIQYF
TRBV5-1	.	TRBJ2-1	.	TGCGCCAGCTCAAGAAATCAGGGGAACGGTGGAAATGAGCAGTTCTTC	CASSRNQGNGGNEQFF
TRBV3-1/TRBV3-2	few	TRBJ1-2	.	TGTGCCAGCAGCCAAGGATTGTCAGGGGATTTAGGCGATGGCTACACCTTC	CASSQGLSGDLGDGYTF
TRBV25-1	many	TRBJ1-4	.	TGTGCCAGCAGCAAGAAACCGGGGACAACGGAAAAACTGTTTTTT	CASSKKPGTTEKLFF
TRBV5-1	.	TRBJ1-4	.	TGCGCCAGCAGCCCATCGGACAGCCGTAATGAAAAACTGTTTTTT	CASSPSDSRNEKLFF
TRBV7-8	.	TRBJ1-1	TRBD1	TGTGCCAGCAGCTTAGGGTATCGGGACAGGGTCCCTGAAGCTTTCTTT	CASSLGYRDRVPEAFF
TRBV4-1	once	TRBJ2-5	.	TGCGCCAGCAGCCTAACTAGAACAGAGACCCAGTACTTC	CASSLTRTETQYF
TRBV10-2	.	TRBJ1-1	.	TGCGCCAGCAGTGATCAGGGCATGAACACTGAAGCTTTCTTT	CASSDQGMNTEAFF
TRBV30	.	TRBJ1-3	.	TGTGCCTGGAGTGGATCCGAATCAGGCGGAAACACCATATATTTT	CAWSGSESGGNTIYF
TRBV5-4	.	TRBJ2-6	TRBD2	TGTGCCAGCAGCTTGGGACTAGCGGAAACTGGGGCCAACGTCCTGACTTTC	CASSLGLAETGANVLTF
TRBV19	.	TRBJ1-3	.	TGTGCCAGTAGTATGACGGTGTCAGGAAGGTCTGGAAACACCATATATTTT	CASSMTVSGRSGNTIYF
TRBV30	.	TRBJ1-2	.	TGTGCCTGGACCACCAGCGGGGGTGGAGGCTACACCTTC	CAWTTSGGGGYTF
TRBV5-6	.	TRBJ2-5	.	TGTGCCAGCAGCTTGGAACTAAAAGAGACCCAGTACTTC	CASSLELKETQYF
TRBV4-2	few	TRBJ2-7	TRBD1	TGTGCCAGCAGCCAAGGGTCAGGGGGCCCGCTGACCTACGAGCAGTACTTC	CASSQGSGGPLTYEQYF
TRBV28	.	TRBJ1-2	TRBD1	TGTGCCATTCACACAGGGGCTGTTAACTATGGCTACACCTTC	CAIHTGAVNYGYTF
TRBV6-2/TRBV6-3	few	TRBJ1-3	.	TGTGCCAGCAGTTACTCCGTCTCTGGAAACACCATATATTTT	CASSYSVSGNTIYF
TRBV30	once	TRBJ1-2	.	TGTGCCTGGAGTGTACGGTGGGGGGGAGATGGCTACACCTTC	CAWSVRWGGDGYTF
TRBV27	.	TRBJ2-7	TRBD2	TGTGCCAGCAGCCGACTAGCGGGGGCCTACGAGCAGTACTTC	CASSRLAGAYEQYF
TRBV7-2	.	TRBJ1-4	.	TGTGCCAGCAGCCCAGACTCCGGGACATTGAACGCGAAAAGCCTGTTTTTT	CASSPDSGTLNAKSLFF
TRBV5-1	.	TRBJ2-5	.	TGCGCCAGCAGCTTGAGCGGAGGTGGTTTGGAGACCCAGTACTTC	CASSLSGGGLETQYF
TRBV10-1	.	TRBJ2-3	.	TGCGCCAGCAACAGGGATTACACAGATACGCAGTATTTT	CASNRDYTDTQYF
TRBV7-9	.	TRBJ1-1	.	TGTGCCAGCACCATGGGGAGGAACACTGAAGCTTTCTTT	CASTMGRNTEAFF
TRBV19	.	TRBJ1-5	.	TGTGCCAGTAGTAGAGACGGGGTGGGGCCCCAGCATTTT	CASSRDGVGPQHF
TRBV5-1	.	TRBJ2-1	TRBD1	TGCGCCAGCAGCGACGGGACAGGGACCTACAATGAGCAGTTCTTC	CASSDGTGTYNEQFF
TRBV2	few	TRBJ2-1	.	TGTGCCAGCAGTGAACAGGGATTGAGTGAGCAGTTCTTC	CASSEQGLSEQFF
TRBV7-2	.	TRBJ1-6	.	TGTGCCAGCAGCTTAGGCGGTAATTCACCCCTCCACTTT	CASSLGGNSPLHF
TRBV7-8	once	TRBJ2-7	.	TGTGCCAGCAGCTTAGGTCGCGAGGGAATCTACGAGCAGTACTTC	CASSLGREGIYEQYF
TRBV23-1	.	TRBJ1-5	TRBD1	TGCGCCAGCAGTCAGAATGGGACAGGCCTTCTCTCGGGACAGCCCCAGCATTTT	CASSQNGTGLLSGQPQHF
TRBV10-3	.	TRBJ2-7	TRBD1	TGTGCCATCAGTGATTCCTCGGGACAGGGCCACGAGCAGTACTTC	CAISDSSGQGHEQYF
TRBV2	.	TRBJ2-3	.	TGTGCCAGCAGGTATTCCGATACGCAGTATTTT	CASRYSDTQYF
TRBV5-4	.	TRBJ2-1	.	TGTGCCAGCAGGAGGGAACCCAATAATGAGCAGTTCTTC	CASRREPNNEQFF
TRBV2	.	TRBJ1-5	.	TGTGCCAGCGGGCGGGCCGGGAATCAGCCCCAGCATTTT	CASGRAGNQPQHF
TRBV6-1	.	TRBJ2-1	TRBD2	TGTGCCAGCAGTGATTACCCACGTAGCGGGAGGGCGGGGACCTACAATGAGCAGTTCTTC	CASSDYPRSGRAGTYNEQFF
TRBV11-2	.	TRBJ2-2	TRBD2	TGTGCCAGCAGCGGGACTAGGCCCCCCGGGGAGCTGTTTTTT	CASSGTRPPGELFF
TRBV7-8	.	TRBJ1-5	TRBD1	TGTGCCAGCAGCTTCGATACAGGGGGCCAGCCCCAGCATTTT	CASSFDTGGQPQHF
TRBV29-1	.	TRBJ2-1	TRBD2	TGCAGCGTTGAAGAAGGCGCGGGGGGACACAATGAGCAGTTCTTC	CSVEEGAGGHNEQFF
TRBV11-3	.	TRBJ1-1	.	TGTGCCAGCAGCTTAGATGGCACAGTCACTGAAGCTTTCTTT	CASSLDGTVTEAFF
TRBV7-2	.	TRBJ1-2	.	TGTGCCAGCACCTTTATTTCAGGGGACTATGGCTACACCTTC	CASTFISGDYGYTF
TRBV7-9	.	TRBJ2-7	TRBD1	TGTGCCAGCAGCACCGACAGGGGGGCCTCCTACGAGCAGTACTTC	CASSTDRGASYEQYF
TRBV2	.	TRBJ2-7	.	TGTGCCAGCACCGAACGGAGGAACTCCTACGAGCAGTACTTC	CASTERRNSYEQYF
TRBV11-1	once	TRBJ1-6	TRBD1	TGTGCCAGCAGCTTAGCAGGGGGCGATTCACCCCTCCACTTT	CASSLAGGDSPLHF